A single sample is the source of the 16 T cell receptor beta chains below, sequenced in a study of early T cells in non-severe SARS-CoV-2 infection. MiXCR, run by TCRdb on the 5' RACE reads, gives a single entry per CDR3 protein. This sample has almost 45,000 distinct CDR3 sequences, with 6.1% found just once. The sequenced material came from whole blood. The receptors derive from an adult who was a healthcare worker with PCR-confirmed SARS-CoV-2 infection or an uninfected control (not recorded which).

This clonotype came up many times. J is TRBJ2-3 and V is TRBV12-3 or TRBV12-4; D perhaps matches TRBD1 (5 bases). The CDR3 is 14 amino acids. Trimming left V 3 bases short and J 5 bases short, with 12 bases between. DNA of the CDR3: TGTGCCAGCAGTTTTTCGCAGGGTGAAGATACGCAGTATTTT. Amino acids: CASSFSQGEDTQYF.

About this clonotype itself: This may come from a read error, since a much larger clone is one base off. V is TRBV30 and J is TRBJ2-7, with D possibly matching TRBD2 (6 bases). The V gene lost 0 bases and the J gene lost 9 bases, with 12 bases spanning the gap. Germline V gene sequence: CDR1 GTSNPN, CDR2 SVGIG (reference sequence). The CDR3 is 12 amino acids. The CDR3 spells CAWSVGRKRQYF. CDR3 sequence (DNA): TGTGCCTGGAGTGTAGGGAGGAAACGGCAGTACTTC.

This clonotype was seen at least ten times. The chain joins TRBV5-4 to TRBJ2-7, with 7 bases aligning to TRBD1. Germline-derived CDR1 and CDR2 are SGHNT and YYREEE (reference sequence). J was trimmed by 5 bases and V by 4 bases; bases with no gene match: 3. There are 12 residues in the CDR3. This CDR3 is CASSDREDEQYF. The CDR3 DNA reads as TGTGCCAGCAGCGACAGGGAAGACGAGCAGTACTTC.

This clonotype was seen ten or more times. CDR3 protein: CASSWTGPDTQYF. The CDR3, as DNA: TGTGCCAGCAGCTGGACAGGTCCAGATACGCAGTATTTT. V gene TRBV5-6 combines with J gene TRBJ2-3, with TRBD1 matching 7 bases. V dropped 3 bases and J dropped 4; count of bases not matched to a gene: 2. The germline gives CDR1 SGHDT, CDR2 YYEEEE. CDR3 size: 13 residues.

This clonotype came up many times. The rearrangement uses TRBV3-1 and TRBJ2-5; TRBD2 agrees at 13 bases. The germline V gene has CDR1 LGHDT and CDR2 YNNKEL (reference sequence). This CDR3 region has 16 residues. After removal of 4 bases from V and 3 bases from J, the junction contained 5 bases not matched to a gene. The DNA for the CDR3 is TGTGCCAGCAGCCCCCGGACTAGCGGGGGTGAAGAGACCCAGTACTTC. Translated: CASSPRTSGGEETQYF.

Only a few counts were recorded for this clonotype. The J gene is TRBJ2-2, the V gene TRBV9; 12 bases match TRBD2. Trimming cost V 4 bases and J 7 bases; bases outside gene matches: 14. Germline CDR1 SGDLS, CDR2 YYNGEE. The length of the CDR3 is 18 residues. CDR3 loop: CASSTHRSSGGADGELFF. The CDR3 DNA follows: TGTGCCAGCAGCACCCACCGGTCTAGCGGGGGGGCTGACGGGGAGCTGTTTTTT.

This clonotype was picked up one time. A much larger clone is a single base away; this may be a read error. The chain recombines TRBV5-1 with TRBJ1-6; D is unclear. The CDR3 spans 16 residues. V was cut by 0 bases and J by 0 bases, with 7 bases left in between. CDR1 and CDR2 (germline): SGHRS, YFSETQ. This CDR3 reads CASSLETCSYNSPLHF. The CDR3 nucleotides are TGCGCCAGCAGCTTGGAGACGTGCTCCTATAATTCACCCCTCCACTTT.

This clonotype was seen more than once but under ten times. The CDR3 DNA reads as TGTGCCAGCAGCCACAGACAGGAAAACACCGGGGAGCTGTTTTTT. Translated, it gives CASSHRQENTGELFF. The chain employs TRBV5-4 and TRBJ2-2; possibly TRBD1 for D (6 bases). Trimming took off 4 bases at V and 2 bases at J, with 12 bases between the two ends. The germline gives CDR1 SGHNT, CDR2 YYREEE (reference sequence). The CDR3 extends over 15 amino acids.

This clonotype was found many times. The chain carries TRBV25-1 and TRBJ2-1; 7 bases map to TRBD1. There are 15 residues in the CDR3. The J segment lost 5 bases and the V segment lost 3 bases, leaving 7 bases of the junction unmatched. Germline CDR1 is MGHDK and CDR2 is SYGVNS. CDR3 sequence (DNA): TGTGCCAGCAGTGACTCCGGGACAGCTAACAATGAGCAGTTCTTC. As protein: CASSDSGTANNEQFF.

The rearrangement links TRBV15 to TRBJ1-1; tentatively, D is TRBD1 (5 bases). Germline lookup yields CDR1 LNHNV and CDR2 YYDKDF (reference sequence). The CDR3 is 14 residues long. V was pared by 5 bases and J by 3 bases, with 13 bases between. CDR3 bases: TGTGCCACCAGCGGAAGGGGTAGAGACACTGAAGCTTTCTTT. It specifies CATSGRGRDTEAFF.

J is TRBJ2-7 and V is TRBV10-3; TRBD2 might be the D (6 bases). The length of the CDR3 is 12 residues. V shed 8 bases and J shed 4 bases, with 12 bases lying between them. The germline V gene has CDR1 ENHRY and CDR2 SYGVKD. The DNA of the CDR3 is TGTGCCATCGCGGGAACGGGTTACGAGCAGTACTTC. Encoded protein: CAIAGTGYEQYF.

This clonotype was picked up a small number of times. The J gene is TRBJ2-7, the V gene TRBV3-1; D call uncertain. The length of the CDR3 is 14 residues. Germline assignment: CDR1 LGHDT and CDR2 YNNKEL (reference sequence). Trimming took off 0 bases at V and 4 bases at J, with 10 bases between the two ends. CDR3 DNA: TGTGCCAGCAGCCAAGATCTCCAGGATTACGAGCAGTACTTC. Its translation is CASSQDLQDYEQYF.

This clonotype was found many times. The V gene is TRBV6-5, the J gene TRBJ2-7; 7 bases align to TRBD1. V lost 1 base and J lost 4; bases outside the gene matches: 13. Germline CDR1 is MNHEY and CDR2 is SVGAGI. CDR3 size: 17 residues. CDR3 DNA: TGTGCCAGCAGTTACTTTAAGGTGTCTGGGACAGCTTACGAGCAGTACTTC. This gives the protein CASSYFKVSGTAYEQYF.

This clonotype was seen at least ten times. The gene calls are TRBV4-3 and TRBJ2-1, with TRBD1 identical over 7 bases. Trimming cost V 1 base and J 7 bases; bases outside gene matches: 4. CDR3 length: 14 residues. Germline V gene data show CDR1 as LGHNA and CDR2 as YSLEER. CDR3 nucleotides: TGCGCCAGCAGCCAAGTCCCACAGGGGAATGAGCAGTTCTTC. This codes for CASSQVPQGNEQFF.

This clonotype was recorded a few times. CDR3 region: CSARGLLAGLEDTQYF. CDR3 nucleotides: TGCAGTGCTAGAGGGTTACTAGCGGGGTTGGAAGATACGCAGTATTTT. The rearrangement links TRBV20-1 to TRBJ2-3; 10 bases line up with TRBD2. Per germline, CDR1 DFQATT and CDR2 SNEGSKA (reference sequence). With 1 base clipped from V and 5 bases from J, the junction kept 9 bases outside the gene matches. CDR3 length: 16 residues.

The gene calls are TRBV5-5 and TRBJ1-2, with no clear D. Trimming cost V 0 bases and J 1 base, with 10 bases left between them. Germline assignment: CDR1 SGHKS and CDR2 YYEKEE (reference sequence). The CDR3 has 15 residues. CDR3 loop: CASSLEGHDNYGYTF. The CDR3 bases are TGTGCCAGCAGCTTGGAGGGTCACGATAACTATGGCTACACCTTC.